A single sample gave rise to the 32 T cell receptor beta chains below, sequenced in a study of beta chain features in type 1 diabetes. Study-level findings and limits: When Type 1 diabetes patients were examined, their TCRB CDR3s proved moderately but significantly shorter in all four CD4+ subsets.

Reverse transcription of all isolated RNA meant that expressed TCRB transcripts were sequenced. Assay: immunoSEQ multiplex PCR; the TCRdb copy retains only in-frame clones and omits some. The sample carries more than 95,000 clones, about 18% recorded once. Which antigens these TCRs recognize remains unknown. Sequenced material: central memory CD4+ T cells from blood. Receptors were obtained from a man between 18 and 35 years old with type 1 diabetes.

This clone has a handful of counts. Here the CDR3 DNA reads TGTGCCAGCAGTCAGGGAGACGAGCAGTACTTC. Protein product: CASSQGDEQYF. The chain combines TRBV7-3 with TRBJ2-7; D is possibly TRBD1 or TRBD2 (5 bases each). The CDR3 extends over 11 amino acids. The germline CDR1 and CDR2 sequences are SGHTA and FQGTGA. The V and J ends lost 6 bases and 5 bases respectively, with 8 bases between them. The entire variable domain, with the rest obtained from reference TRBV7-3 and TRBJ2-7, is as follows: GAGVSQTPSNKVTEKGKYVELRCDPISGHTALYWYRQSLGQGPEFLIYFQGTGAADDSGLPNDRFFAVRPEGSVSTLKIQRTERGDSAVYLCASSQGDEQYFGPGTRLTVT.

This clone was found a few times. This chain uses TRBV30 with TRBJ2-7, with 9 bases identical to TRBD1. CDR3 length: 12 amino acids. Germline V CDR1 and CDR2: GTSNPN, SVGIG (reference sequence). J lost 4 bases, V lost 6 bases, and 4 bases had no gene match. CDR3 in amino acids: CACKGQGYEQYF. The CDR3 DNA reads as TGTGCCTGTAAGGGACAGGGTTACGAGCAGTACTTC.

V is TRBV5-1 and J is TRBJ2-1, with TRBD1 matching over 8 bases. CDR1 is SGHRS and CDR2 is YFSETQ in the germline V gene. V dropped 5 bases and J dropped 4; count of bases not matched to a gene: 8. There are 15 residues in the CDR3. CDR3 region: CASSSGTGFYNEQFF. CDR3 bases: TGCGCCAGCAGTTCCGGGACAGGCTTTTACAATGAGCAGTTCTTC.

This clone was observed a few times. The rearrangement uses TRBV21-1 and TRBJ2-1; the D call TRBD1 from the table was never checked on the DNA. TRBV21-1 is listed as a pseudogene. This CDR3 has 15 residues. The CDR3 sequence: CASRLTQGAWNEQFF. CDR3 DNA: TGTGCCAGCAGACTCACCCAGGGGGCTTGGAATGAGCAGTTCTTC.

A remark on this clone: Other DNA variants within this sample encode the same CDR3. The CDR3 DNA is TGCGCCAGCAGCTTGGATAGCAATCAGCCCCAGCATTTT. Its protein product is CASSLDSNQPQHF. V and J are TRBV5-1 and TRBJ1-5; no reliable D call. V lost 0 bases and J lost 0, with 1 base in between. Germline V gives CDR1 SGHRS, CDR2 YFSETQ. There are 13 residues in the CDR3.

This chain joins TRBV30 and TRBJ2-3; 11 bases are a match to TRBD2. The CDR3 extends over 14 amino acids. Germline CDR1 is GTSNPN and CDR2 is SVGIG (reference sequence). J lost 1 base, V lost 5 bases, and 2 bases had no gene match. CDR3 sequence (DNA): TGTGCCTGGGTACTAGCGGGGGGCACAGATACGCAGTATTTT. Protein: CAWVLAGGTDTQYF.

The rearrangement links TRBV6-5 to TRBJ2-5; no definite D call. The CDR3 length is 14 residues. V lost 0 bases to trimming and J lost 2 bases, with 7 bases between them. CDR1 MNHEY and CDR2 SVGAGI come from the germline V gene. CDR3 sequence: CASSYSTAQETQYF. CDR3 coding DNA: TGTGCCAGCAGTTACTCCACGGCTCAAGAGACCCAGTACTTC.

The chain combines TRBV4-2 with TRBJ2-3; 12 positions agree with TRBD2. J lost 5 bases, V lost 2 bases, and 14 bases had no gene match. This CDR3 has 19 residues. Germline-derived CDR1 and CDR2 are LGHNA and YNFKEQ. In nucleotides, the CDR3 is TGTGCCAGCAGCCAACCCGTGTGGGCTAGCGGGGGGGTTGTAGATACGCAGTATTTT. Its protein product is CASSQPVWASGGVVDTQYF.

This clone was seen a handful of times. The CDR3 nucleotides are TGCAGCGCCCCTTGGCTCTGGGAGACCCAGTACTTC. Translating it yields CSAPWLWETQYF. The chain employs TRBV29-1 and TRBJ2-5; D unclear. From germline, CDR1 is SQVTM and CDR2 ANQGSEA. Trimming took 7 bases from V and 5 from J, leaving 14 bases between them. This CDR3 is 12 amino acids long.

This clone was detected a few times. With a much larger clone just one base away, this may be a read error. The gene calls are TRBV9 and TRBJ1-6; perhaps TRBD1 as D (5 bases). Germline V CDR1 and CDR2: SGDLS, YYNGEE. This CDR3 region has 15 residues. The CDR3 DNA reads TGTGGCAGCAGCCCCCGTGGGGCAGCCAATTCACCCCTCCACTTT. This codes for CGSSPRGAANSPLHF.

The rearrangement uses TRBV29-1 and TRBJ2-5; perhaps D is TRBD1 or TRBD2 (5 bases each). Germline V gene data show CDR1 as SQVTM and CDR2 as ANQGSEA. The CDR3 length is 11 residues. Trimming took off 4 bases at V and 5 bases at J, with 8 bases between the two ends. The CDR3 spells CSVAGTETQYF. As DNA, the CDR3 is TGCAGCGTTGCCGGGACGGAGACCCAGTACTTC.

V and J are TRBV7-2 and TRBJ2-1; a weak D match, TRBD2 (5 bases). Germline V gene lookup returns CDR1 SGHTA and CDR2 FQGNSA. V was shortened by 4 bases and J by 3 bases, with 13 bases between the two germline ends. The length of the CDR3 is 15 residues. The CDR3 DNA reads TGTGCCAGCAGCTCAGACTATGGGGACTACAATGAGCAGTTCTTC. This gives the protein CASSSDYGDYNEQFF.

This clone occurred a few times. This chain links TRBV6-5 with TRBJ2-5; 7 bases are a match to TRBD2. V gave up 6 bases and J gave up 4 bases; unmatched junction bases: 5. The CDR3 is 13 amino acids. Per germline, CDR1 MNHEY and CDR2 SVGAGI. CDR3 sequence: CASSQSGTETQYF. CDR3 nucleotides: TGTGCCAGCAGCCAGAGCGGGACAGAGACCCAGTACTTC.

This sequence joins TRBV7-6 and TRBJ2-3; 10 bases are a match to TRBD2. Germline CDR1 and CDR2: SGHVS and FNYEAQ. The V segment lost 4 bases and the J segment 1 base; nucleotides outside the gene matches: 5. CDR3 size: 16 residues. CDR3 nucleotides: TGTGCCAGCAGCTGGGGCGGGACTAGCGGCACAGATACGCAGTATTTT. This encodes CASSWGGTSGTDTQYF.

The CDR3 bases are TGTGCCAGCAGGCAGACTCAGACCTACGAGCAGTACTTC. As protein: CASRQTQTYEQYF. V is TRBV7-2 and J is TRBJ2-7; D unclear. V lost 6 bases, J lost 2 bases, and 11 bases lay in between. Germline CDR1 is SGHTA and CDR2 is FQGNSA. The CDR3 consists of 13 residues.

The CDR3 sequence is CASRPPNRGEEQFF. The CDR3 DNA is TGTGCCAGCCGCCCCCCGAACAGGGGGGAAGAGCAGTTCTTC. The chain links TRBV28 to TRBJ2-1; TRBD1 matches 8 bases. Germline CDR1 reads MDHEN; CDR2 reads SYDVKM. The CDR3 runs 14 residues. With 8 bases clipped from V and 10 bases from J, the junction kept 13 bases outside the gene matches.

This clone came up a few times. Other DNA sequences of this sample code for an identical CDR3. The chain is built from TRBV7-9 and TRBJ1-1; D remains unclear. The V gene lost 1 base and the J gene lost 6 bases, with 6 bases spanning the gap. The CDR3 extends over 12 amino acids. Germline V gene lookup returns CDR1 SEHNR and CDR2 FQNEAQ (reference sequence). The CDR3 here is CASSLGQAEAFF. As DNA, the CDR3 is TGTGCCAGCAGCTTAGGGCAGGCTGAAGCTTTCTTT.

The V and J genes are TRBV30 and TRBJ1-5; D uncertain. Germline assignment: CDR1 GTSNPN and CDR2 SVGIG (reference sequence). This CDR3 has 14 residues. V gave up 0 bases and J gave up 3 bases, with 9 bases separating them. CDR3 region: CAWSVIHYNQPQHF. The CDR3 nucleotides read TGTGCCTGGAGTGTAATACACTACAATCAGCCCCAGCATTTT.

This clone was recorded a few times. The J gene is TRBJ2-3, the V gene TRBV29-1, with TRBD2 matching over 7 bases. The CDR3 runs to 14 residues. CDR1 is SQVTM, CDR2 ANQGSEA, per germline. J was trimmed by 0 bases and V by 5 bases; bases with no gene match: 5. The CDR3 DNA reads TGCAGCGTTACCGGGACTACTAGCACAGATACGCAGTATTTT. Translation gives CSVTGTTSTDTQYF.

Many counts were recorded for this clone. V gene TRBV28 combines with J gene TRBJ2-1, with TRBD2 matching over 9 bases. CDR1 and CDR2 from the germline V gene are MDHEN and SYDVKM. V gave up 8 bases and J gave up 4 bases; unmatched junction bases: 21. The CDR3 covers 19 residues. CDR3 protein: CASGPQSSGGDFLYNEQFF. In nucleotides, the CDR3 is TGTGCCAGCGGCCCCCAGAGTAGCGGGGGCGACTTCCTATACAATGAGCAGTTCTTC.

The chain couples TRBV7-3 to TRBJ2-3; D not certain. V dropped 8 bases and J dropped 5 bases, with 8 bases sitting between them. The germline V gene encodes CDR1 SGHTA and CDR2 FQGTGA. CDR3 size: 11 residues. This chain's CDR3 is CASALGDTQYF. DNA of the CDR3: TGTGCCAGCGCTCTTGGAGATACGCAGTATTTT.

Only a few counts were recorded for this clone. J is TRBJ2-7 and V is TRBV9; possible D gene TRBD1, 7 bases. CDR1 is SGDLS, CDR2 YYNGEE, per germline. The CDR3 sequence is 15 residues long. Trimming removed 0 bases from V and 2 bases from J, with 12 bases in between. For the CDR3, the DNA is TGTGCCAGCAGCGTAGGCGGGACAGTACCCTACGAGCAGTACTTC. Its protein product is CASSVGGTVPYEQYF.

As for this clone: Just one base apart from a much larger clone, this may be a read error. The CDR3 coding sequence is TGCAGCGGTGAAGGAGCTAGCGGGAGGAACCTACAAGAGACCCAGTACTTC. Its protein product is CSGEGASGRNLQETQYF. The gene calls are TRBV29-1 and TRBJ2-5; 11 bases agree with TRBD2. The CDR3 has 17 amino acids. Germline V CDR1 and CDR2: SQVTM, ANQGSEA.

Only a few counts were recorded for this clone. The V and J genes are TRBV5-4 and TRBJ1-1, with 7 bases fitting TRBD1. Germline V CDR1 and CDR2: SGHNT, YYREEE (reference sequence). The CDR3 runs 13 residues. Trimming at V came to 3 bases and at J to 10 bases, leaving 9 bases not matched to a gene. CDR3: CASSYDRVRGAFF. CDR3 coding DNA: TGTGCCAGCAGCTATGACAGGGTTCGGGGAGCTTTCTTT.

V and J are TRBV7-3 and TRBJ1-2, with TRBD1 matching over 10 bases. The germline V gene has CDR1 SGHTA and CDR2 FQGTGA. The V segment lost 0 bases and the J segment 5 bases; nucleotides outside the gene matches: 3. CDR3 size: 15 residues. CDR3 sequence reads: CASSLTRQGAYGYTF. The CDR3 nucleotides are TGTGCCAGCAGCTTAACCCGACAGGGGGCATATGGCTACACCTTC.

The CDR3 loop is CASSLQGANGYGYTF. The CDR3 nucleotides are TGTGCCAGTAGTCTTCAGGGGGCGAACGGCTATGGCTACACCTTC. The V gene is TRBV19, the J gene TRBJ1-2; 8 nucleotides align to TRBD1. Germline lookup yields CDR1 LNHDA and CDR2 SQIVND (reference sequence). The CDR3 covers 15 residues. Trimming at V came to 5 bases and at J to 4 bases, leaving 9 bases not matched to a gene.

The chain joins TRBV20-1 to TRBJ2-7; D gene uncertain. V lost 6 bases to trimming and J lost 5 bases, with 11 bases between them. CDR1 DFQATT and CDR2 SNEGSKA come from the germline V gene (reference sequence). The CDR3 has 11 amino acids. CDR3 amino acids: CSAKQGNEQYF. The CDR3 nucleotides read TGCAGTGCCAAACAAGGGAACGAGCAGTACTTC.

The chain carries TRBV7-9 and TRBJ2-5, with TRBD1 matching 11 bases. Germline V gives CDR1 SEHNR, CDR2 FQNEAQ (reference sequence). V shed 5 bases, J shed 5 bases, and the junction held 7 bases outside the gene matches. The CDR3 consists of 15 residues. CDR3 amino acids: CASSPRTGGLETQYF. The CDR3, as DNA: TGTGCCAGCAGCCCCCGGACAGGGGGCTTGGAGACCCAGTACTTC.

This clone was counted only a few times. This chain links TRBV7-9 with TRBJ2-6; D remains ambiguous. The CDR3 extends over 15 amino acids. Germline values: CDR1 SEHNR, CDR2 FQNEAQ (reference sequence). The V end lost 7 bases, the J end lost 2 bases, and 12 bases lay between the germline ends. CDR3 in amino acids: CASTFSRPGANVLTF. CDR3 nucleotide sequence: TGTGCCAGCACCTTTTCGAGACCTGGGGCCAACGTCCTGACTTTC. Looking up the rest from reference TRBV7-9 and TRBJ2-6 gives the full variable domain: DTGVSQNPRHKITKRGQNVTFRCDPISEHNRLYWYRQTLGQGPEFLTYFQNEAQLEKSRLLSDRFSAERPKGSFSTLEIQRTEQGDSAMYLCASTFSRPGANVLTFGAGSRLTVL.

This clone was counted a few times. The V and J genes are TRBV18 and TRBJ1-2; D is possibly TRBD1 (6 bases). The V gene lost 6 bases and the J gene lost 8 bases, with 19 bases spanning the gap. The CDR3 contains 14 residues. Germline assignment: CDR1 KGHSH and CDR2 LQKENI. The CDR3 coding sequence is TGTGCCAGCTCGGACCGGGACATCGAGGGAGGCTACACCTTC. It translates to CASSDRDIEGGYTF.

J is TRBJ2-7 and V is TRBV27, with D possibly matching TRBD1 (7 bases). The V end lost 7 bases, the J end lost 6 bases, and 28 bases lay between the germline ends. The CDR3 spans 17 residues. From germline, CDR1 is MNHEY and CDR2 SMNVEV (reference sequence). CDR3 coding DNA: TGTGCCAGCAACCCCGGAGGGTGGGCTACCAAGGGGGCCGAGCAGTACTTC. Protein product: CASNPGGWATKGAEQYF.

The sample holds a few counts of this clone. The chain joins TRBV13 to TRBJ1-5, with a tentative D call TRBD1 (6 bases). The CDR3 length is 15 residues. The germline V and J ends were trimmed by 2 bases and 5 bases, with 13 bases remaining between them. Germline V gene lookup returns CDR1 PRHDT and CDR2 FYEKMQ (reference sequence). The CDR3 coding sequence is TGTGCCAGCAGCTTAAAACAGGGCGGAGATCAGCCCCAGCATTTT. It translates to CASSLKQGGDQPQHF.